These 3 T cell receptor beta chains were sequenced from one sample in a study of T-cell reconstitution after alpha-beta-depleted transplantation in children. Preparation of the TCRbeta library was carried out with unique molecular identifiers. TCRdb ran MiXCR on the PCR reads and lists one entry per CDR3 protein. The sample lists around 530,000 distinct CDR3 sequences, 30% to 35% occurring once. Sequenced material: PBMCs from the stem cell graft donor, taken from the stem cell graft. These receptors originate from a human donor who donated a stem cell graft to a child with aplastic anemia.

The chain employs TRBV12-3 or TRBV12-4 and TRBJ1-2; D is unclear. CDR3 length: 14 residues. The V and J ends lost 6 bases and 8 bases respectively, with 19 bases between them. CDR3: CASSTPQAARGYTF. In DNA form, the CDR3 reads TGTGCCAGCAGCACCCCTCAGGCGGCACGAGGCTACACCTTC.

DNA for the CDR3: TGTGCCAGCAGCATTGGGGTATCCCAGCCCCAGCATTTT. Translated: CASSIGVSQPQHF. The chain is built from TRBV12-3 or TRBV12-4 and TRBJ1-5, with D unresolved. Trimming left V 6 bases short and J 7 bases short, with 13 bases between. This CDR3 contains 13 residues.

This clonotype was counted between two and nine times. The genes are TRBV20-1 and TRBJ1-1; D might be TRBD1 (5 bases). CDR3 size: 13 residues. The germline gives CDR1 DFQATT, CDR2 SNEGSKA (reference sequence). V lost 6 bases, J lost 0 bases, and 11 bases lay in between. For the CDR3, the DNA is TGCAGTGCAAACCGGGGGATGAACACTGAAGCTTTCTTT. Its protein is CSANRGMNTEAFF.